This T cell receptor beta chain derives from a study of blood T cells in healthy people across ages. Study in general: Researchers report that template switching captured about one barcoded beta molecule per two T cells. Whole-study results and caveats: Across the age range, TCR beta diversity per million T cells fell in a roughly linear way. Diversity figures based on one million T cells were deemed too low. Naive CD4+ cells and diversity were both higher in long-lived donors than in aged donors.

Combining a sample-barcoded 5' primer with a J-beta primer mix, a second PCR ran for 7 to 11 cycles. TCRdb recomputed calls from the 5' RACE reads with MiXCR, one row per CDR3 protein. The table records more than 800,000 distinct CDR3 sequences, under 30% of them present only once. The CDR3 consists of 20 residues. Per germline, CDR1 SGHDN and CDR2 FVKESK. The V gene lost 4 bases and the J gene lost 1 base, with 27 bases spanning the gap. Remarks on this clonotype: Its specificity is not known.

The sequencing input was blood. This receptor was taken from a woman of 80 years or more in good health. This chain links TRBV14 with TRBJ2-3, with TRBD2 as a possible D gene (6 bases). Written as DNA, the CDR3 is TGTGCCAGCAGCCCGACTCCTCGAGCGGAGGGTTCTACTCGCACAGATACGCAGTATTTT. Translating gives CASSPTPRAEGSTRTDTQYF.